This T cell receptor beta chain is drawn from a study of shared clonotypes between healthy human individuals. The assay was immunoSEQ multiplex PCR, and TCRdb's table has in-frame clones only and misses some. The sample contains fewer than 500,000 clones, about three quarters of which appear only once. The junction had 11 bases not matched to a gene; V was cut back by 8 bases and J by 2 bases. This CDR3 is built from 15 residues. The germline V gene has CDR1 SGHRS and CDR2 YFSETQ. What was sequenced was PBMCs. The clonotype originates from a woman aged 35 to 49 in good health. Some clones in this sample may be carry-over from other donors' samples. The chain has TRBV5-1 and TRBJ2-3; 7 positions match TRBD1. The CDR3 protein is CASRRQGANTDTQYF. The CDR3, as DNA: TGCGCCAGTAGAAGACAGGGTGCTAACACAGATACGCAGTATTTT.